This T cell receptor (beta chain) is from a study of Graves' ophthalmopathy and Graves' hyperthyroidism. Beta-chain TCR CDR3 regions were amplified from RNA transcripts. RT-PCR was first run with HTBI primers, then multiplex PCR in a second round. Using its own MiXCR run on the multiplex PCR reads, TCRdb lists one record per CDR3 protein. The sample consists of more than 550,000 distinct CDR3 sequences, roughly 39% of them appearing once. Pregnancy or lactation, uncontrolled infections and other autoimmune diseases were grounds for excluding patients. This clonotype came up a few times. Germline CDR1 SGHNT, CDR2 YENEEA. The length of the CDR3 is 12 residues. Trimming pared 5 bases from V and 6 bases from J, leaving 11 bases between.

V gene TRBV11-3 combines with J gene TRBJ2-7; D unclear. The material sequenced was peripheral blood. The clonotype originates from an adult man with Graves' ophthalmopathy. The CDR3 loop reads CASSVGRAEQYF. CDR3 bases: TGTGCCAGCAGCGTGGGCCGGGCCGAGCAGTACTTC.